Listed below are T cell receptor beta chains from one sample, sequenced in a study of technical replicates of blood from a few donors. TCRdb's copy holds only in-frame clones and misses some; the assay was immunoSEQ multiplex PCR. The sample includes 60,000 to 90,000 clones, around 97% of them seen just once. Sequencing was carried out using T cells isolated from PBMCs. Every receptor here comes from a human donor in good health. Each CDR3 is given with its conserved first and last residue. The D gene is left open where the match is weak. Clone size is given for some rows only: seen once, a few or many times, or a class if the clone is expanded.

TRBV6-1	NA	TRBJ2-7	NA	TGTGCCAGCACCGACCGAGGGATCCCCTACGAGCAGTACTTC	CASTDRGIPYEQYF
TRBV28	TRBD1	TRBJ2-3	NA	TGTGCCAGCAGTCCCCCCGACAGGGCGAGCACAGATACGCAGTATTTT	CASSPPDRASTDTQYF
TRBV15	NA	TRBJ2-5	NA	TGTGCCACCAGCAGAGTCCTCTCGCAAGGACAGGCGGGGGAGACCCAGTACTTC	CATSRVLSQGQAGETQYF
TRBV11-3	NA	TRBJ1-2	NA	TGTGCCAGCAGCTTAGATCGGAGCCGGGTAAACTATGGCTACACCTTC	CASSLDRSRVNYGYTF
TRBV18	TRBD1	TRBJ1-1	NA	TGTGCCAGCTCTTTTGGACAGGGGGATTTGAACACTGAAGCTTTCTTT	CASSFGQGDLNTEAFF
TRBV28	TRBD2	TRBJ2-7	NA	TGTGCCAGCAGCCTCGGACTAGCGGGAGATCTGAACTACGAGCAGTACTTC	CASSLGLAGDLNYEQYF
TRBV30	TRBD2	TRBJ2-1	NA	TGTGCCTGGAGTCTTGGTGGCGGGGGGGCCTACAATGAGCAGTTCTTC	CAWSLGGGGAYNEQFF
TRBV13	TRBD2	TRBJ2-5	NA	TGTGCCAGCAGCTTACGGTGGGAGCTCCGGGCGACTAGCGGGAGGCAGACCCAGTACTTC	CASSLRWELRATSGRQTQYF
TRBV28	TRBD1	TRBJ1-1	NA	TGTGCCAGCAGTTTGGCTCAGGGGGCGGGGAACACTGAAGCTTTCTTT	CASSLAQGAGNTEAFF
TRBV5-1	TRBD1	TRBJ1-2	NA	TGCGCCAGCAGCTATGACAGGGACCATGGCTACACCTTC	CASSYDRDHGYTF
TRBV19	NA	TRBJ1-4	once	TGTGCCAGTAGTAGGGAAACAGGCTCCCCAGGAAAACTGTTTTTT	CASSRETGSPGKLFF
TRBV5-1	NA	TRBJ2-7	NA	TGCGCCAGCAGCCCCGACAGTTACGAGCAGTACTTC	CASSPDSYEQYF
TRBV5-1	TRBD1	TRBJ2-7	NA	TGCGCCAGCAGCCTGGGGACAGGCTGGGACGAGCAGTACTTC	CASSLGTGWDEQYF
TRBV2	NA	TRBJ1-6	NA	TGTGCCAGCAAACTGTCCTATAATTCACCCCTCCACTTT	CASKLSYNSPLHF
TRBV30	NA	TRBJ1-1	NA	TGTGCCTGGAGTGGGTACGCGGGGAACACTGAAGCTTTCTTT	CAWSGYAGNTEAFF
TRBV12-5	NA	TRBJ1-6	NA	TGTGCTAGTGGCCGCGTGGGGGGTGGGTCACCCCTCCACTTT	CASGRVGGGSPLHF
TRBV11-3	TRBD2	TRBJ2-1	NA	TGTGCCAGCAGCTTTCTGGCGGGAGCGCGGGGCCACAATGAGCAGTTCTTC	CASSFLAGARGHNEQFF
TRBV9	TRBD2	TRBJ2-3	NA	TGTGCCAGCAGCGTTATAGCGGGAGGGAGCACAGATACGCAGTATTTT	CASSVIAGGSTDTQYF
TRBV6-4	NA	TRBJ2-1	NA	TGTGCCAGCAGTGACGGGACTTTCTCCTACAATGAGCAGTTCTTC	CASSDGTFSYNEQFF
TRBV6-1	TRBD1	TRBJ2-2	NA	TGTGCCAGCAGGGGGACAGGGAAAACCGGGGAGCTGTTTTTT	CASRGTGKTGELFF
TRBV7-9	TRBD1	TRBJ1-2	NA	TGTGCCAGCAGCGCGCCACAGGGGGCTTTAGATGGCTACACCTTC	CASSAPQGALDGYTF
TRBV15	TRBD1	TRBJ2-7	NA	TGTGCCACCAGCAGAGACCCAGGGGGTAACTACGAGCAGTACTTC	CATSRDPGGNYEQYF
TRBV4-1	NA	TRBJ2-1	NA	TGCGCCAGCAGCCAAGACCCTCGGCCGGGAGTACCGAGCTACAATGAGCAGTTCTTC	CASSQDPRPGVPSYNEQFF
TRBV5-1	NA	TRBJ2-5	NA	TGCGCCAGCAGCGTCCAGGGGAACCAAGAGACCCAGTACTTC	CASSVQGNQETQYF
TRBV12-2	NA	TRBJ2-1	once	TGTACAAGTCGCCGCACAGGGGGCACGACCGGTGGCCCGTACAATGAGCAGTTCTTC	CTSRRTGGTTGGPYNEQFF
TRBV7-9	TRBD1	TRBJ2-2	NA	TGTGCCAGCAGCAAAGGACAGGGGGCTCACGGGGAGCTGTTTTTT	CASSKGQGAHGELFF
TRBV4-2	NA	TRBJ2-5	NA	TGTGCCAGCAGCCAAGATGCTAGCCAAGAGACCCAGTACTTC	CASSQDASQETQYF
TRBV6-6	NA	TRBJ1-1	NA	TGTGCCAGCAGTTACGATTGGTCCGGGAACACTGAAGCTTTCTTT	CASSYDWSGNTEAFF
TRBV28	NA	TRBJ1-2	NA	TGTGCCAGCAGTTCCGGAGGGAGGGGCGCATATGGCTACACCTTC	CASSSGGRGAYGYTF
TRBV10-3	NA	TRBJ1-1	NA	TGTGCCATCAGTGAGACGGAGTGGACAGCCTTCGCGAACACTGAAGCTTTCTTT	CAISETEWTAFANTEAFF
TRBV4-2	NA	TRBJ1-3	NA	TGTGCCAGCAGCCAAGTCCAACGGAGCTCTGGAAACACCATATATTTT	CASSQVQRSSGNTIYF
TRBV29-1	TRBD2	TRBJ2-7	NA	TGCAGCGCCGGACTAGCGGGCCGAGCTACCCACTACGAGCAGTACTTC	CSAGLAGRATHYEQYF
TRBV4-1	NA	TRBJ1-2	NA	TGCGCCAGCAGCCTAAAACAGGGCTCAGACTATGGCTACACCTTC	CASSLKQGSDYGYTF
TRBV7-6	TRBD2	TRBJ2-1	NA	TGTGCCAGCAGCTCCGCGGCGGGGGGGCTCAGTGAGCAGTTCTTC	CASSSAAGGLSEQFF
TRBV21-1	NA	TRBJ1-2	once	TGTGCCAGCAGCAAAGGAGGGGACAGGGATGATGGCTACACCTTC	CASSKGGDRDDGYTF
TRBV5-1	NA	TRBJ2-5	NA	TGCGCCAGCAGCTTGGTAGGGGGGGCACAAGAGACCCAGTACTTC	CASSLVGGAQETQYF
TRBV29-1	TRBD1	TRBJ2-7	once	TGCAGCGTTGAGGGGACAGGGGAAGACGAGCAGTACTTC	CSVEGTGEDEQYF
TRBV19	NA	TRBJ1-3	NA	TGTGCCAGTAGTCCCCGACAAAACACCATATATTTT	CASSPRQNTIYF
TRBV30	TRBD1	TRBJ1-2	NA	TGTGCCGGGGGACAGGGTCTCGTTGGGGGCTACACCTTC	CAGGQGLVGGYTF
TRBV5-1	TRBD1	TRBJ2-5	NA	TGCGCCAGCAGCACGGGGACAGGAGGCTTCCAAGAGACCCAGTACTTC	CASSTGTGGFQETQYF
TRBV5-1	NA	TRBJ2-1	NA	TGCGCCAGCAGCTTGGTAGACGGAGCACCGTCGATATATGAGCAGTTCTTC	CASSLVDGAPSIYEQFF
TRBV28	TRBD2	TRBJ2-3	once	TGTGCCAGCAGTTTACTAACTAGCGGGGCAGATACGCAGTATTTT	CASSLLTSGADTQYF
TRBV4-1	NA	TRBJ1-5	NA	TGCGCCAGCAGCCAAGCCCACTTCGGGGGTCAGCCCCAGCATTTT	CASSQAHFGGQPQHF
TRBV11-3	NA	TRBJ2-1	NA	TGTGCCAGCAGCTTAAGACAGGAGCAGTTCTTC	CASSLRQEQFF
TRBV6-4	TRBD2	TRBJ2-7	NA	TGTGCCAGCAGCCAAACTAGCGGGGACTCCTACGAGCAGTACTTC	CASSQTSGDSYEQYF
TRBV30	TRBD1	TRBJ1-1	NA	TGTGCCTGGAGTGTATTAGTGGACAGGGGGCGCGGGGTGGCTTTCTTT	CAWSVLVDRGRGVAFF
TRBV7-3	NA	TRBJ2-3	NA	TGTGCCAGCAGCCTTCAGACTACAGATACGCAGTATTTT	CASSLQTTDTQYF
TRBV7-2	TRBD1	TRBJ2-5	NA	TGTGCCAGCAGCTCTGGACAGGGGGGGTGGGAGACCCAGTACTTC	CASSSGQGGWETQYF
TRBV28	NA	TRBJ2-3	NA	TGTGCCAGCAGCTCCCGGGGACACGATACGCAGTATTTT	CASSSRGHDTQYF
TRBV7-9	TRBD1	TRBJ1-1	NA	TGTGCCAGCAGCCCGGGACAGGGAGGATGGTACACTGAAGCTTTCTTT	CASSPGQGGWYTEAFF
TRBV5-4	NA	TRBJ2-7	NA	TGTGCCAGCAGCCGCCAAGGGGCTGGATCCTACGAGCAGTACTTC	CASSRQGAGSYEQYF